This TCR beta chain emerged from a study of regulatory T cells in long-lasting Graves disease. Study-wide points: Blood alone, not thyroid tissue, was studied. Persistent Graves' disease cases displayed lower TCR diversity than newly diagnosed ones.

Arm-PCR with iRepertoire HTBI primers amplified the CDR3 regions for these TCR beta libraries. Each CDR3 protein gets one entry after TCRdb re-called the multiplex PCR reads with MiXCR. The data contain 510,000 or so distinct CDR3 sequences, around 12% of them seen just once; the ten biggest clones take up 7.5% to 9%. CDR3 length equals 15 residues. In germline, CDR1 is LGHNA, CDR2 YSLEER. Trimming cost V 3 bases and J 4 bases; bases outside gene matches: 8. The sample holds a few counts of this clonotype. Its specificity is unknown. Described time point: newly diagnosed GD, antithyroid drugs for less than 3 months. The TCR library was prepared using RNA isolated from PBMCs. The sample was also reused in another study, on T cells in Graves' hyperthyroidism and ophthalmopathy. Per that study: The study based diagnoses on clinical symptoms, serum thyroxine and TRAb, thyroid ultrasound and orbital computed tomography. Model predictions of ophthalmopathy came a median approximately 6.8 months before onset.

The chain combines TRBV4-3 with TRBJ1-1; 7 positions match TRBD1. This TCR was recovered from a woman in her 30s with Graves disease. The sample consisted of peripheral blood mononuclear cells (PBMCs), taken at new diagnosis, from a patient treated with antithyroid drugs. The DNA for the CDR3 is TGCGCCAGCAGCCACATCGTGACAGGGAGCACTGAAGCTTTCTTT. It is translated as CASSHIVTGSTEAFF.